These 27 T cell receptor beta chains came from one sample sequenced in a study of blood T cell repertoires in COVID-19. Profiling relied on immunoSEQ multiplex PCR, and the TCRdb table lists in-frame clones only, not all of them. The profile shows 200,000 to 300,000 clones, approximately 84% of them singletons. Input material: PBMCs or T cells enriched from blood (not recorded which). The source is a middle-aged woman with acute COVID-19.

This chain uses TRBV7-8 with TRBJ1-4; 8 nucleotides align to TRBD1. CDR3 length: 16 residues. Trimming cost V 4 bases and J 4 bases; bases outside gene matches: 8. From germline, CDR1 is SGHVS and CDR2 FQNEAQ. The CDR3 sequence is CASSYRGDRNNEKLFF. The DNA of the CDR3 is TGTGCCAGCAGCTACCGAGGGGACAGGAATAATGAAAAACTGTTTTTT. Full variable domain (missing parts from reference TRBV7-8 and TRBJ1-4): GAGVSQSPRYKVAKRGQDVALRCDPISGHVSLFWYQQALGQGPEFLTYFQNEAQLDKSGLPSDRFFAERPEGSVSTLKIQRTQQEDSAVYLCASSYRGDRNNEKLFFGSGTQLSVL.

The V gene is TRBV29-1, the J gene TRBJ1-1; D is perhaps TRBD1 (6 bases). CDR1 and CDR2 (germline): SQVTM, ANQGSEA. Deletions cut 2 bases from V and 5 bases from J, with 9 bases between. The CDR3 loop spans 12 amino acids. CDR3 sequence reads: CSVEHRATEAFF. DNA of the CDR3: TGCAGCGTTGAACACAGGGCAACTGAAGCTTTCTTT.

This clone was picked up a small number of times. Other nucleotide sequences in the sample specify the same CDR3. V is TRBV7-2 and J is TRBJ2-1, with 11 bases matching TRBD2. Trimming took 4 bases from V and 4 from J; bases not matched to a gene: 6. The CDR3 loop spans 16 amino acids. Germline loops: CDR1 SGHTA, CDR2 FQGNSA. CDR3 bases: TGTGCCAGCAGCTCCAGAGGGACTAGCGGATACAATGAGCAGTTCTTC. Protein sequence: CASSSRGTSGYNEQFF.

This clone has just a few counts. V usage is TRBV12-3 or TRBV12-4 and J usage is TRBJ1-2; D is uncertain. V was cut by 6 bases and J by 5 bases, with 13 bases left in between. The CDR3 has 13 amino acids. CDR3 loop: CASRADSLYGYTF. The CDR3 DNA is TGTGCCAGCAGGGCCGACTCACTGTATGGCTACACCTTC.

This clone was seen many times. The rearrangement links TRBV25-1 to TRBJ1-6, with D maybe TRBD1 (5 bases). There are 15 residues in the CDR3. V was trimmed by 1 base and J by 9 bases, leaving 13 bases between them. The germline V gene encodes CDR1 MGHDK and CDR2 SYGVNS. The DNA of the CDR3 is TGTGCCAGCAGTGAATGGGGGGACGGTGTTTCACCCCTCCACTTT. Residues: CASSEWGDGVSPLHF. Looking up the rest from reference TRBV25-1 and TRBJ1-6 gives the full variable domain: EADIYQTPRYLVIGTGKKITLECSQTMGHDKMYWYQQDPGMELHLIHYSYGVNSTEKGDLSSESTVSRIRTEHFPLTLESARPSHTSQYLCASSEWGDGVSPLHFGNGTRLTVT.

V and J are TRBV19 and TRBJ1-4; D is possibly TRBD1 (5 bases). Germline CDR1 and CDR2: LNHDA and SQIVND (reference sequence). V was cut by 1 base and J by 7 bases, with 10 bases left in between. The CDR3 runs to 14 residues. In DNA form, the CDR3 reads TGTGCCAGTAGTATAGGCGGGGACGGTGAAAAACTGTTTTTT. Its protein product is CASSIGGDGEKLFF.

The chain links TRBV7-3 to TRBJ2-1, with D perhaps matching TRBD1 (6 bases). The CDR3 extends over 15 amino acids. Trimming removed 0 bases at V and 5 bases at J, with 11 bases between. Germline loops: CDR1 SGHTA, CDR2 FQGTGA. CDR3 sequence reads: CASSLTRDTDNEQFF. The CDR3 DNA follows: TGTGCCAGCAGCTTAACCCGGGACACAGACAATGAGCAGTTCTTC.

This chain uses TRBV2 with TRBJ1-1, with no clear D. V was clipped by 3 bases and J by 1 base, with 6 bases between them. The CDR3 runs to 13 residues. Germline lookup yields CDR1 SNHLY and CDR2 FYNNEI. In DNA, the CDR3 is TGTGCCAGCAGTGATAGCAAGAACACTGAAGCTTTCTTT. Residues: CASSDSKNTEAFF.

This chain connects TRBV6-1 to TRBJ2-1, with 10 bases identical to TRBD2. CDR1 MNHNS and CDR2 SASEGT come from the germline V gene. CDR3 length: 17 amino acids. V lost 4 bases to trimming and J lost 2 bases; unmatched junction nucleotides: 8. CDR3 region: CASSVVAGGRPYNEQFF. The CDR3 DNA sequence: TGTGCCAGCAGTGTGGTAGCGGGAGGTCGACCCTACAATGAGCAGTTCTTC.

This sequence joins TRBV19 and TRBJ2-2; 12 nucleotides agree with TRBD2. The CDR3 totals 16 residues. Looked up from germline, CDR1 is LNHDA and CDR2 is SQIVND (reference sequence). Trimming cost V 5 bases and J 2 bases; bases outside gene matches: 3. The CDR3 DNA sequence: TGTGCCAGTAGTCTACTAGCGGGAGGTAACACCGGGGAGCTGTTTTTT. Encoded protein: CASSLLAGGNTGELFF. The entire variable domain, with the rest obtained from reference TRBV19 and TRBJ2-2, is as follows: DGGITQSPKYLFRKEGQNVTLSCEQNLNHDAMYWYRQDPGQGLRLIYYSQIVNDFQKGDIAEGYSVSREKKESFPLTVTSAQKNPTAFYLCASSLLAGGNTGELFFGEGSRLTVL.

The CDR3 is CASSLDRNEKLFF. The CDR3 region has the DNA TGTGCCAGCAGTTTAGACAGGAATGAAAAACTGTTTTTT. This sequence joins TRBV12-3 or TRBV12-4 and TRBJ1-4; D is possibly TRBD1 (5 bases). This CDR3 is built from 13 residues. V dropped 1 base and J dropped 5 bases, with 5 bases sitting between them.

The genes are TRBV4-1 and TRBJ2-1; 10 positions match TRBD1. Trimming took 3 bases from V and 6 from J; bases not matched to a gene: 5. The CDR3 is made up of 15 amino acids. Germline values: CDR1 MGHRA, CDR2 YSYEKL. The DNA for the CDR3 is TGCGCCAGCAGCCACGGACAGGGGGAGAGCAATGAGCAGTTCTTC. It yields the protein CASSHGQGESNEQFF.

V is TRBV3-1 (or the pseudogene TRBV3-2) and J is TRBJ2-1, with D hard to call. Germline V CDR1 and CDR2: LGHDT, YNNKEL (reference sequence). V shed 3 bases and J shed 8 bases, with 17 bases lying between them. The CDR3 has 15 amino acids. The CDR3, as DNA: TGTGCCAGCAGCCAGCGAAGTCAGATGGGCTATGAGCAGTTCTTC. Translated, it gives CASSQRSQMGYEQFF.

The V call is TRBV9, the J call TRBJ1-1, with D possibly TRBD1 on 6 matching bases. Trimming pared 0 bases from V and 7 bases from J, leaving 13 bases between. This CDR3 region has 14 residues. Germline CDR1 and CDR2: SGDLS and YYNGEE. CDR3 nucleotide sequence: TGTGCCAGCAGCGTAGTTACGGCAGGGGATGAAGCTTTCTTT. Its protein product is CASSVVTAGDEAFF.

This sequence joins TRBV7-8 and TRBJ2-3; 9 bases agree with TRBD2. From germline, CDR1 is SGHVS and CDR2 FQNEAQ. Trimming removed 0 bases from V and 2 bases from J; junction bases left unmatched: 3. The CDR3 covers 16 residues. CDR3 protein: CASSLALAGFTDTQYF. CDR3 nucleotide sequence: TGTGCCAGCAGCTTAGCACTAGCGGGCTTCACAGATACGCAGTATTTT.

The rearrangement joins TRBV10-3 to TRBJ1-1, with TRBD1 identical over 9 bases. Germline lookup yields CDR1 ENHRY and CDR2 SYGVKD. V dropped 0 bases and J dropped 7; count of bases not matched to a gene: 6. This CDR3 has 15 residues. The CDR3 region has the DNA TGTGCCATCAGTGAGTCGCCGGGACAGGGATTTGAAGCTTTCTTT. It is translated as CAISESPGQGFEAFF.

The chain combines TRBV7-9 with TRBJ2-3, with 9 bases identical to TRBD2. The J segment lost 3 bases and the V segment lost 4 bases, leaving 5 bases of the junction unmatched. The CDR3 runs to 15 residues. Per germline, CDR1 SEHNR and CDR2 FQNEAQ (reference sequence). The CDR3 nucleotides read TGTGCCAGCAGCTGGCGGGAGGGCGGGACAGATACGCAGTATTTT. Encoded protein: CASSWREGGTDTQYF.

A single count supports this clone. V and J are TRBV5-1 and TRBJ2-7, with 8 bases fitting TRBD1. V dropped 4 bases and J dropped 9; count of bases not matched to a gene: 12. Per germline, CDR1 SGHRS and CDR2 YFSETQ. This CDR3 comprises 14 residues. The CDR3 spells CASSLGQATTVQYF. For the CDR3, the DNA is TGCGCCAGCAGCCTGGGACAGGCGACTACGGTGCAGTACTTC.

The CDR3 sequence: CASSSTGEDGYTF. CDR3 DNA sequence: TGCGCCAGCAGCTCGACAGGGGAGGATGGCTACACCTTC. The chain uses TRBV5-1 and TRBJ1-2, with TRBD1 matching over 8 bases. V lost 3 bases and J lost 6; bases outside the gene matches: 4. The CDR3 is made up of 13 amino acids. Germline CDR1 and CDR2: SGHRS and YFSETQ.

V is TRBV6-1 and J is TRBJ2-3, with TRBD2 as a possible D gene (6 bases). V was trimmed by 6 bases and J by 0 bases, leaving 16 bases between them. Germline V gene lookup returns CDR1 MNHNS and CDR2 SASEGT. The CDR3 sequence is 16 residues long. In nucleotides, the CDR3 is TGTGCCAGCAGAGAAAGGACTGGGACTAGCACAGATACGCAGTATTTT. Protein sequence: CASRERTGTSTDTQYF.

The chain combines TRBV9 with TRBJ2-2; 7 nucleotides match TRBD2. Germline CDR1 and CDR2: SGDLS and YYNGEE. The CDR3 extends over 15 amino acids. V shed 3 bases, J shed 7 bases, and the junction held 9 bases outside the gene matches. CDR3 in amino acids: CASSESGNGDGELFF. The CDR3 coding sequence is TGTGCCAGCAGCGAGAGCGGGAATGGTGACGGGGAGCTGTTTTTT.

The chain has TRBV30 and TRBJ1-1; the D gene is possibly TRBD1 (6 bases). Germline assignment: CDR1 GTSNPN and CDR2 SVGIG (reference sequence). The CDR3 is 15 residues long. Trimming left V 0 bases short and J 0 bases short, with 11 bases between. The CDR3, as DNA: TGTGCCTGGAGTGTTGGGGGCCTCATGAACACTGAAGCTTTCTTT. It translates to CAWSVGGLMNTEAFF.

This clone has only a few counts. The CDR3 DNA reads as TGTGCCAGCAGCCAAGGTCTAGCGGGTTTCTACGAGCAGTACTTC. Its translation is CASSQGLAGFYEQYF. V usage is TRBV3-1 (or the pseudogene TRBV3-2) and J usage is TRBJ2-7, with 8 nucleotides matching TRBD2. The CDR3 is made up of 15 amino acids. The J segment lost 3 bases and the V segment lost 1 base, leaving 5 bases of the junction unmatched. CDR1 is LGHDT and CDR2 is YNNKEL in the germline V gene (reference sequence).

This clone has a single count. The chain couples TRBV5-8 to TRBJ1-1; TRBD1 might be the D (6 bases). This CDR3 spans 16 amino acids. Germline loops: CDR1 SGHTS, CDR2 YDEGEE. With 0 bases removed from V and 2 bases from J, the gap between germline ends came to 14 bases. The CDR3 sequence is CASSLGGGERNTEAFF. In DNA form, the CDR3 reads TGTGCCAGCAGCTTGGGAGGGGGGGAACGTAACACTGAAGCTTTCTTT.

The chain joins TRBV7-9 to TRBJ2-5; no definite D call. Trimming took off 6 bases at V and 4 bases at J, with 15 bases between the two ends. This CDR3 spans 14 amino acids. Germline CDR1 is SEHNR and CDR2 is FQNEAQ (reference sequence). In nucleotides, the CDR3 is TGTGCCAGCAGACCAACCGGGTCCCGAGAGACCCAGTACTTC. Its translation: CASRPTGSRETQYF.

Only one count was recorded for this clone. The CDR3 loop is CASSQGSGRTGELFF. CDR3 nucleotide sequence: TGTGCCAGCAGCCAGGGTAGCGGGAGGACCGGGGAGCTGTTTTTT. The chain couples TRBV3-1 (or the pseudogene TRBV3-2) to TRBJ2-2; TRBD2 matches at 10 bases. The germline gives CDR1 LGHDT, CDR2 YNNKEL (reference sequence). The CDR3 runs 15 residues. V shed 3 bases and J 5 bases; nucleotides not matched to a gene: 3.

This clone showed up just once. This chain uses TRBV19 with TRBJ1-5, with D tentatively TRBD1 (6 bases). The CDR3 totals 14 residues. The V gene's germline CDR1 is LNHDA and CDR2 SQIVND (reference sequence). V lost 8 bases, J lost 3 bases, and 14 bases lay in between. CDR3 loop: CASQNRDDNQPQHF. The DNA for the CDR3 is TGTGCCAGTCAGAACAGGGACGACAATCAGCCCCAGCATTTT.